This is a list of T cell receptor beta chains from one sample in a study of blood T cell repertoires in COVID-19. Data came from immunoSEQ multiplex PCR; TCRdb stores just in-frame clones and leaves some out. The sample holds 200,000 to 250,000 clones; 70% to 90% are singletons and the top ten take over 4.5%. The sequencing sample was made of peripheral blood. These receptors were obtained from a man aged 80 or over with acute or convalescent COVID-19. Both conserved end residues are part of each CDR3. A D gene is named only where the DNA matches it firmly. Size is omitted from some rows. Given values are once, few, many or a class for expanded clones.

>13|TRBJ1-1|TRBV6-5|-|-
TGTGCCAGCAGCCTGACAGGGAACACTGAAGCTTTCTTT
CASSLTGNTEAFF
>13|TRBJ1-2|TRBV12-3/TRBV12-4|-|-
TGTGCCAGCAGTTTAGGACAGGTATATGGCTACACCTTC
CASSLGQVYGYTF
>13|TRBJ1-4|TRBV3-1/TRBV3-2|-|-
TGTGCCAGCAGCCTCGGGACTGTTGAAAAACTGTTTTTT
CASSLGTVEKLFF
>14|TRBJ2-1|TRBV21-1|-|-
TGTGCCAGTCCGACTAGCGGGACCTACAATGAGCAGTTCTTC
CASPTSGTYNEQFF
>15|TRBJ2-5|TRBV19|-|TRBD2
TGTGCCAGTAGCCCGGGCGCGGGAGTCCAAGAGACCCAGTACTTC
CASSPGAGVQETQYF
>12|TRBJ1-2|TRBV12-3/TRBV12-4|-|-
TGTGCCAGCAGTTTACAGGGCGGCGGCTACACCTTC
CASSLQGGGYTF
>17|TRBJ2-3|TRBV7-9|-|TRBD2
TGTGCCAGCAGCTACGGACTAGCGGGAGTAATAACAGATACGCAGTATTTT
CASSYGLAGVITDTQYF
>16|TRBJ2-5|TRBV9|-|TRBD1
TGTGCCAGCAGCGTACCCAGGACAGGGGGCGAGGAGACCCAGTACTTC
CASSVPRTGGEETQYF
>13|TRBJ1-6|TRBV7-6|-|-
TGTGCCAGCAGCTTTTCGGTCGATTCACCCCTCCACTTT
CASSFSVDSPLHF
>16|TRBJ2-7|TRBV3-1/TRBV3-2|-|TRBD2
TGTGCCAGCAGCCGGGGACTAGCGGGAGAGAGCTACGAGCAGTACTTC
CASSRGLAGESYEQYF
>16|TRBJ2-2|TRBV5-5|-|TRBD2
TGTGCCAGCAGCTTGGGGCCCGGGGGGGCCTCCGGGGAGCTGTTTTTT
CASSLGPGGASGELFF
>13|TRBJ1-1|TRBV18|-|-
TGTGCCAGCTCACCCCCAGAGGGCACTGAAGCTTTCTTT
CASSPPEGTEAFF
>18|TRBJ2-1|TRBV7-9|-|TRBD2
TGTGCCAGCAGCGCCCAAATCCCTCCTAGCGGGGTCTACAATGAGCAGTTCTTC
CASSAQIPPSGVYNEQFF
>15|TRBJ1-1|TRBV5-1|-|-
TGCGCCAGCAGCTTGGATGTCCCCCTTAACACTGAAGCTTTCTTT
CASSLDVPLNTEAFF
>16|TRBJ2-1|TRBV24-1|-|TRBD2
TGTGCCACCAGTGATTTATCGGGGGGCTCCTACAATGAGCAGTTCTTC
CATSDLSGGSYNEQFF
>13|TRBJ2-5|TRBV30|-|-
TGTGCCTGGAGTGTAAGACTGCGGGAGACCCAGTACTTC
CAWSVRLRETQYF
>18|TRBJ2-6|TRBV6-2/TRBV6-3|-|TRBD2
TGTGCCAGCAGTCCCACTGGAGCGGGAGTAGCTGGGGCCAACGTCCTGACTTTC
CASSPTGAGVAGANVLTF
>15|TRBJ1-4|TRBV19|-|-
TGTGCCAGTAGTACCCGACAGTCAACTAATGAAAAACTGTTTTTT
CASSTRQSTNEKLFF
>17|TRBJ1-5|TRBV27|-|-
TGTGCCAGCAGTTTCCATGGCGGGCAGTTTAAGAATCAGCCCCAGCATTTT
CASSFHGGQFKNQPQHF
>15|TRBJ2-2|TRBV19|-|-
TGTGCCAGTAGGGAAACGGACAGGAACACCGGGGAGCTGTTTTTT
CASRETDRNTGELFF
>17|TRBJ2-2|TRBV4-2|-|TRBD2
TGTGCCAGCAGCCATGGACTAGCGGGCTCGAACACCGGGGAGCTGTTTTTT
CASSHGLAGSNTGELFF
>15|TRBJ2-2|TRBV5-1|-|TRBD1
TGCGCCAGCAGCTTGAGGACAGGGGAGGACGGGGAGCTGTTTTTT
CASSLRTGEDGELFF
>16|TRBJ1-1|TRBV19|few|TRBD1
TGTGCCAGCCGCAAGGGGGACAGGGGGTCTGGCACTGAAGCTTTCTTT
CASRKGDRGSGTEAFF
>16|TRBJ2-5|TRBV27|-|TRBD2
TGTGCCAGCAGCCCGGGGCCGGGGGGGAACCAAGAGACCCAGTACTTC
CASSPGPGGNQETQYF
>13|TRBJ2-2|TRBV6-5|-|-
TGTGCCAGCAGTTCGGGTCCGTACGGGGAGCTGTTTTTT
CASSSGPYGELFF
>14|TRBJ2-7|TRBV10-2|-|TRBD1
TGCGCCAGCAGTCGGGACAGGGGGGCCTACGAGCAGTACTTC
CASSRDRGAYEQYF
>16|TRBJ1-1|TRBV6-1|-|-
TGTGCCAGCAGTGTGGTGGAGGGGTTACTATCCACTGAAGCTTTCTTT
CASSVVEGLLSTEAFF
>17|TRBJ2-1|TRBV2|-|TRBD2
TGTGCCAGCAGTCGTGATCGGACTAGCGGGCGATACAATGAGCAGTTCTTC
CASSRDRTSGRYNEQFF
>17|TRBJ2-1|TRBV24-1|-|TRBD2
TGTGCCACCAGTGACTCAGTTGGTAGCGGGGCCTACAATGAGCAGTTCTTC
CATSDSVGSGAYNEQFF
>16|TRBJ2-3|TRBV5-1|-|-
TGCGCCAGCAGCCACAGACAGGCGGGAGGCACAGATACGCAGTATTTT
CASSHRQAGGTDTQYF
>15|TRBJ1-4|TRBV4-2|-|-
TGTGCCAGCAGCCAAACGCAGGGGAATAATGAAAAACTGTTTTTT
CASSQTQGNNEKLFF
>11|TRBJ2-3|TRBV24-1|-|-
TGTGCCACCAGTGATGTGCGTACGCAGTATTTT
CATSDVRTQYF
>16|TRBJ1-5|TRBV4-3|-|TRBD1
TGCGCCAGCAGCCAAGACCTGGACAGGGCCAATCAGCCCCAGCATTTT
CASSQDLDRANQPQHF
>14|TRBJ1-1|TRBV10-3|-|-
TGTGCCATCAGTGAGTGGGGGGGATACACTGAAGCTTTCTTT
CAISEWGGYTEAFF
>14|TRBJ1-4|TRBV19|-|-
TGTGCCAGCCAGAGGACGGGAGCTAATGAAAAACTGTTTTTT
CASQRTGANEKLFF
>15|TRBJ2-3|TRBV7-8|-|-
TGTGCCAGCAGCTCCGGGACGACAGGTTTAGATACGCAGTATTTT
CASSSGTTGLDTQYF
>15|TRBJ2-7|TRBV5-4|-|TRBD2
TGTGCCAGCAGCCTCAGCGGGAGGTATTCCTACGAGCAGTACTTC
CASSLSGRYSYEQYF
>15|TRBJ1-3|TRBV5-6|-|-
TGTGCCAGCAGCTTGCGCGGGAGCTCTGGAAACACCATATATTTT
CASSLRGSSGNTIYF
>14|TRBJ1-2|TRBV27|-|-
TGTGCCAGCAGTTTCGCGGGGACTAACTATGGCTACACCTTC
CASSFAGTNYGYTF
>15|TRBJ2-3|TRBV7-2|-|-
TGTGCCAGCGGGAACCGGGACATACGCACAGATACGCAGTATTTT
CASGNRDIRTDTQYF
>15|TRBJ2-7|TRBV7-2|-|TRBD1
TGTGCCAGCAGCTTTAGACAGGGTCCCTCCTACGAGCAGTACTTC
CASSFRQGPSYEQYF
>11|TRBJ2-3|TRBV20-1|-|-
TGCAGTGCTAGTTTCCGAGATACGCAGTATTTT
CSASFRDTQYF
>15|TRBJ1-2|TRBV7-9|-|TRBD1
TGTGCCAGCAGCTTAGCCAGGGGGCTTGGCTATGGCTACACCTTC
CASSLARGLGYGYTF
>18|TRBJ2-4|TRBV21-1|once|-
TGTGCCAGCAGCAAATACAGTATGAGAGACAGCATCAAAAACATTCAGTACTTC
CASSKYSMRDSIKNIQYF
>12|TRBJ1-2|TRBV6-5|once|-
TGTGCCAGCAGAGGAACAGGGAATGGCTACACCTTC
CASRGTGNGYTF
>16|TRBJ2-5|TRBV6-6|-|TRBD2
TGTGCCAGCAGTTACGGCCTAGCGGGAGGGTCAGAGACCCAGTACTTC
CASSYGLAGGSETQYF
>14|TRBJ2-2|TRBV2|-|-
TGTGCCAGCAGAGGGCAGGGGAACACCGGGGAGCTGTTTTTT
CASRGQGNTGELFF
>17|TRBJ1-5|TRBV19|-|-
TGTGCCAGTACCATGCTAGGAGTTAGGGGAAGCAATCAGCCCCAGCATTTT
CASTMLGVRGSNQPQHF
>16|TRBJ1-1|TRBV5-1|-|TRBD1
TGCGCCAGCAGCTTGGCCTCGTCAGGGGGCAAGACTGAAGCTTTCTTT
CASSLASSGGKTEAFF
>15|TRBJ1-6|TRBV6-5|-|TRBD1
TGTGCCAGCAGGCGACAGGGGGCCTATAATTCACCCCTCCACTTT
CASRRQGAYNSPLHF
>14|TRBJ1-4|TRBV7-2|-|-
TGTGCCAGCAGTTGGGGCGGTTCTAATGAAAAACTGTTTTTT
CASSWGGSNEKLFF
>16|TRBJ2-7|TRBV28|-|-
TGTGCCAGCAGTTCCCAGATCGACAGGTCCTACTACGAGCAGTACTTC
CASSSQIDRSYYEQYF
>15|TRBJ2-2|TRBV7-2|once|-
TGTGCCAGCAGCTCCGGGGGATTGATCACCGGGGAGCTGTTTTTT
CASSSGGLITGELFF
>15|TRBJ2-5|TRBV6-5|-|TRBD1
TGTGCCAGCAGTCCTACTTCCACAGGGGCAAGGACCCAGTACTTC
CASSPTSTGARTQYF